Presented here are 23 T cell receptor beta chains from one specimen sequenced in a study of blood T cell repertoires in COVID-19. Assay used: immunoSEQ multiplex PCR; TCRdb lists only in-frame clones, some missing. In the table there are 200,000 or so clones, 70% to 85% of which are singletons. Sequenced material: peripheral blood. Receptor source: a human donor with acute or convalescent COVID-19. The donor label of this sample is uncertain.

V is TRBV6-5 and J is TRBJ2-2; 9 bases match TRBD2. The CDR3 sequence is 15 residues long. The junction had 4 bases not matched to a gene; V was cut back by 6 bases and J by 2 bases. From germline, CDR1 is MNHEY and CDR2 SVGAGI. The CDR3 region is CASSRGRANTGELFF. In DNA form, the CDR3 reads TGTGCCAGCAGCCGCGGGAGGGCTAACACCGGGGAGCTGTTTTTT.

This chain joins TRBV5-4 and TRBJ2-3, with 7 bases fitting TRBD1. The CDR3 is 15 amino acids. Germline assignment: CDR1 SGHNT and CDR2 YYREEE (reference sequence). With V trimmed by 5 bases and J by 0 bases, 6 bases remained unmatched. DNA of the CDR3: TGTGCCAGCAGGCCCGGGACAGCCAGCACAGATACGCAGTATTTT. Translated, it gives CASRPGTASTDTQYF.

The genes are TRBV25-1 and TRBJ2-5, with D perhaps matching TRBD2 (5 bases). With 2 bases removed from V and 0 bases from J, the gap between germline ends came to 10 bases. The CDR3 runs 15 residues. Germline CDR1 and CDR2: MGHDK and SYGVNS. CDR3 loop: CASSEPRRYQETQYF. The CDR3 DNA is TGTGCCAGCAGTGAACCTCGGAGGTACCAAGAGACCCAGTACTTC.

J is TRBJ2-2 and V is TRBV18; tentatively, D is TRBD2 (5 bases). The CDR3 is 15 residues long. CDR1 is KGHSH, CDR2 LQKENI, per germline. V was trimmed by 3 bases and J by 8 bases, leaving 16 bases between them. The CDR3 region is CASSPKDSTAGELFF. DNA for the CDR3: TGTGCCAGCTCACCCAAGGACTCAACGGCGGGGGAGCTGTTTTTT.

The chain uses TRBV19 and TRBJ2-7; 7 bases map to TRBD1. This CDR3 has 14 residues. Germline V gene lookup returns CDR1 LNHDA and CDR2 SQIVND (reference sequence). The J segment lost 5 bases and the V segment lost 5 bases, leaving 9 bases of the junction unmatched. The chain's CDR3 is CASSPRQGEDEQYF. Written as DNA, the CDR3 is TGTGCCAGTAGTCCCCGACAGGGAGAAGACGAGCAGTACTTC.

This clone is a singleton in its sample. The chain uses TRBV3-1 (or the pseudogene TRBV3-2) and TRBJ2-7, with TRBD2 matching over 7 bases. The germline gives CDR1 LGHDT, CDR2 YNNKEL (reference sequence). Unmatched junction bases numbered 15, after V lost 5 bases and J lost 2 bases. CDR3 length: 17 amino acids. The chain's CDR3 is CASSTLTSGAGPYEQYF. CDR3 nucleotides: TGTGCCAGCAGCACACTGACTAGTGGAGCGGGACCCTACGAGCAGTACTTC.

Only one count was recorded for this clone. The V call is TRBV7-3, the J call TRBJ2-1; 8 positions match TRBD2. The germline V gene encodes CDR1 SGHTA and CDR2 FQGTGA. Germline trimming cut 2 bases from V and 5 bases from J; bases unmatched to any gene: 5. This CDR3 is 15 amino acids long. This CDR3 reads CASSLHGTRNNEQFF. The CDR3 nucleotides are TGTGCCAGCAGCTTACACGGGACTAGAAACAATGAGCAGTTCTTC.

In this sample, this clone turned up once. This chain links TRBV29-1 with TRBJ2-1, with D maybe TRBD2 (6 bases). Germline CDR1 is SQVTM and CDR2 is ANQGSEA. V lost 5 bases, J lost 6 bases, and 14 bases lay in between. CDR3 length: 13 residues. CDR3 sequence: CSVFALATNEQFF. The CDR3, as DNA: TGCAGCGTTTTTGCACTAGCCACCAATGAGCAGTTCTTC.

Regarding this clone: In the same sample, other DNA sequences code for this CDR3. The CDR3: CASSPFTGELFF. CDR3 coding DNA: TGTGCCAGCAGTCCGTTTACCGGGGAGCTGTTTTTT. The rearrangement joins TRBV6-5 to TRBJ2-2; D is undetermined. Germline CDR1 reads MNHEY; CDR2 reads SVGAGI. CDR3 length equals 12 residues. V lost 5 bases and J 5 bases, leaving 6 bases between the germline ends.

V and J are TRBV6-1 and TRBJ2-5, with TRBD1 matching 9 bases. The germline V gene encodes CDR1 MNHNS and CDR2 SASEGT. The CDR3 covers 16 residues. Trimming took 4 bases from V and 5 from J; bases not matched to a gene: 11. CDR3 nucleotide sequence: TGTGCCAGCAGTGGGCGCCCGGACAGGGGTGGTGAGACCCAGTACTTC. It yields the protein CASSGRPDRGGETQYF.

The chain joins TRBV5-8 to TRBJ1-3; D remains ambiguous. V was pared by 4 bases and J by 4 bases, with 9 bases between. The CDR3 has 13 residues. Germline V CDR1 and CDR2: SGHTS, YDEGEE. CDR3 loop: CASSRIGGNTIYF. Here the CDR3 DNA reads TGTGCCAGCAGCCGCATCGGGGGAAACACCATATATTTT.

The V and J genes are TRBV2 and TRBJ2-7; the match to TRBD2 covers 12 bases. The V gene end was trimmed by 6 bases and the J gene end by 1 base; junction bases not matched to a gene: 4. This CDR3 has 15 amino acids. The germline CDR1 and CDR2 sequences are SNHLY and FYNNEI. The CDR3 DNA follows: TGTGCCAGCAGCCAACTAGCGGGAGGATCCTACGAGCAGTACTTC. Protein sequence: CASSQLAGGSYEQYF. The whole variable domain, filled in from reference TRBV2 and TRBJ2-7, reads EPEVTQTPSHQVTQMGQEVILRCVPISNHLYFYWYRQILGQKVEFLVSFYNNEISEKSEIFDDQFSVERPDGSNFTLKIRSTKLEDSAMYFCASSQLAGGSYEQYFGPGTRLTVT.

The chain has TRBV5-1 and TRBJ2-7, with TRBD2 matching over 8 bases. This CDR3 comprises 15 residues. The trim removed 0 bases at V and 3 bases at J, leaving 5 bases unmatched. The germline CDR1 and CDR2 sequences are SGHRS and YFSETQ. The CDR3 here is CASSLVGGALYEQYF. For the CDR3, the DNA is TGCGCCAGCAGCTTGGTCGGGGGGGCTCTCTACGAGCAGTACTTC. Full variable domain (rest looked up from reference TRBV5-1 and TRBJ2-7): KAGVTQTPRYLIKTRGQQVTLSCSPISGHRSVSWYQQTPGQGLQFLFEYFSETQRNKGNFPGRFSGRQFSNSRSEMNVSTLELGDSALYLCASSLVGGALYEQYFGPGTRLTVT.

The CDR3, as DNA: TGCGCCAGCAGCCAAGTACGGGGGAGGGGGGGCACAGATACGCAGTATTTT. This translates into CASSQVRGRGGTDTQYF. This chain joins TRBV4-3 and TRBJ2-3; a weak D match, TRBD2 (7 bases). The CDR3 is made up of 17 amino acids. CDR1 and CDR2 from the germline V gene are LGHNA and YSLEER. V was clipped by 1 base and J by 1 base, with 15 bases between them.

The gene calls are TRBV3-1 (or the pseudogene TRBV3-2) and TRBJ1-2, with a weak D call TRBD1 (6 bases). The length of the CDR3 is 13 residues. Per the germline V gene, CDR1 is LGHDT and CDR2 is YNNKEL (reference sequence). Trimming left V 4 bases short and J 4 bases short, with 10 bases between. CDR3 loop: CASSRQVGYGYTF. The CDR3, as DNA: TGTGCCAGCAGCCGACAGGTGGGCTATGGCTACACCTTC.

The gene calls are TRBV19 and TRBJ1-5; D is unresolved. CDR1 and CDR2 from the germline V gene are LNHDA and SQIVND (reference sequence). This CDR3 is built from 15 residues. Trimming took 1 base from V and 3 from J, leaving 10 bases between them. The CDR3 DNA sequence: TGTGCCAGTAGTATAGGAGGGCAGCACAATCAGCCCCAGCATTTT. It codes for CASSIGGQHNQPQHF.

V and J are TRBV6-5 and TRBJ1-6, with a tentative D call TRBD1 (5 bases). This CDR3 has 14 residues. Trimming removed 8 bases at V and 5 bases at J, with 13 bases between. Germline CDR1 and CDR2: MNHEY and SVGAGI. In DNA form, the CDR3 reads TGTGCCAGCCGAAAGGGGCTAGATAATTCACCCCTCCACTTT. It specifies CASRKGLDNSPLHF.

Written as DNA, the CDR3 is TGTGCCAGCAGTGATTCGAGACAGATAATCAATCAGCCCCAGCATTTT. The encoded protein is CASSDSRQIINQPQHF. This chain connects TRBV6-1 to TRBJ1-5, with D perhaps matching TRBD1 (5 bases). V was shortened by 3 bases and J by 3 bases, with 15 bases between the two germline ends. The germline V gene encodes CDR1 MNHNS and CDR2 SASEGT. CDR3 length: 16 amino acids.

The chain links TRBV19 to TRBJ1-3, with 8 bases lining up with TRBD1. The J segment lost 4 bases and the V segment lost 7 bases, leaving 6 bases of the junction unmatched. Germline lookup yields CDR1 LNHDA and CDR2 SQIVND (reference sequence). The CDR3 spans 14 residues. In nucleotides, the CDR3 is TGTGCCAGTAACCCGGACAGGGCAGGAAACACCATATATTTT. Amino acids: CASNPDRAGNTIYF.

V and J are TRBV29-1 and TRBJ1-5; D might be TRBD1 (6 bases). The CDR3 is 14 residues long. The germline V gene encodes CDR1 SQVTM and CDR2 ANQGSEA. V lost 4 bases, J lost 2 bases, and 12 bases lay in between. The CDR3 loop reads CSVVPGAGNQPQHF. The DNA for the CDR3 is TGCAGCGTTGTCCCAGGGGCCGGCAATCAGCCCCAGCATTTT.

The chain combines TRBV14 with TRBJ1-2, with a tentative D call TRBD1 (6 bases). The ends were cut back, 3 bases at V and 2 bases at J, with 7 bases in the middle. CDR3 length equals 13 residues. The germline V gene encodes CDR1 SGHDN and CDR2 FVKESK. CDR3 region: CASSHDRNYGYTF. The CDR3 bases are TGTGCCAGCAGCCACGACAGGAACTATGGCTACACCTTC.

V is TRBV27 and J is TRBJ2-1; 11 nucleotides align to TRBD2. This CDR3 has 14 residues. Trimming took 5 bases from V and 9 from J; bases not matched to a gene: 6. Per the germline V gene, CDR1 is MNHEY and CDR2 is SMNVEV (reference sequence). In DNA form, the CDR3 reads TGTGCCAGCAGTCCGTGGACTAGCGGGTTTGAGCAGTTCTTC. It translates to CASSPWTSGFEQFF.

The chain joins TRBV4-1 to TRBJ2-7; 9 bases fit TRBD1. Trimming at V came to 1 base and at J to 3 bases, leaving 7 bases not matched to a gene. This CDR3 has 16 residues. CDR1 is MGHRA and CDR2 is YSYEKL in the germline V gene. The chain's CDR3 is CASSQGGTGRYYEQYF. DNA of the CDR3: TGCGCCAGCAGCCAAGGGGGGACAGGGCGATACTACGAGCAGTACTTC.